These 30 T cell receptor beta chains were sequenced from one sample in a study of T cells after posttransplantation cyclophosphamide. TCRdb's table, derived via immunoSEQ multiplex PCR, lists solely in-frame clones and lacks some. The repertoire holds 8,500 to 10,000 clones, with roughly 98% as singletons. Cells defined as naive were viable CD3+CD4+ or CD3+CD8+ and CCR7+CD45RA+CD45RO-CD95-CD27+CD28+. Sequencing was performed on naive CD4+ T cells sorted from PBMCs. The receptors were gathered from a woman in her sixties in good health, CMV-negative, and a related stem cell transplant donor.

J is TRBJ2-3 and V is TRBV5-1; 8 bases map to TRBD2. Germline loops: CDR1 SGHRS, CDR2 YFSETQ. V lost 4 bases, J lost 5 bases, and 15 bases stayed unmatched. The CDR3 runs to 17 residues. CDR3 in amino acids: CASSRPGTSGGGDTQYF. CDR3 bases: TGCGCCAGCAGCAGACCCGGGACTAGTGGGGGTGGAGATACGCAGTATTTT.

This chain connects TRBV7-6 to TRBJ2-1, with D possibly being TRBD2 (6 bases). Germline assignment: CDR1 SGHVS and CDR2 FNYEAQ. The CDR3 totals 16 residues. Trimming stripped 5 bases from V and 3 bases from J, with 17 bases between. This CDR3 is CASSPSGVDSYNEQFF. The CDR3, as DNA: TGTGCCAGCAGCCCCTCGGGGGTTGATAGCTACAATGAGCAGTTCTTC.

The V gene is TRBV7-3, the J gene TRBJ2-2; D remains unclear. The CDR3 has 14 amino acids. Germline CDR1 reads SGHTA; CDR2 reads FQGTGA. Trimming took 3 bases from V and 6 from J, leaving 11 bases between them. The CDR3: CASSFVGESGELFF. CDR3 nucleotide sequence: TGTGCCAGCAGCTTTGTAGGAGAGTCCGGGGAGCTGTTTTTT. The whole variable domain, filled in from reference TRBV7-3 and TRBJ2-2, reads GAGVSQTPSNKVTEKGKYVELRCDPISGHTALYWYRQSLGQGPEFLIYFQGTGAADDSGLPNDRFFAVRPEGSVSTLKIQRTERGDSAVYLCASSFVGESGELFFGEGSRLTVL.

The V call is TRBV5-1, the J call TRBJ1-1; possible D gene TRBD1, 6 bases. V was clipped by 4 bases and J by 4 bases, with 14 bases between them. Germline CDR1 SGHRS, CDR2 YFSETQ. This CDR3 comprises 14 residues. Here the CDR3 DNA reads TGCGCCAGCAGCCCTTTTACAGGGAGCACTGAAGCTTTCTTT. Its protein product is CASSPFTGSTEAFF.

The J gene is TRBJ2-5, the V gene TRBV6-1, with D possibly TRBD1 on 6 matching bases. V lost 6 bases, J lost 2 bases, and 13 bases lay in between. CDR1 is MNHNS, CDR2 SASEGT, per germline. The length of the CDR3 is 14 residues. CDR3 in amino acids: CASSKGHRQETQYF. CDR3 nucleotide sequence: TGTGCCAGCAGCAAGGGACACCGACAAGAGACCCAGTACTTC.

The chain carries TRBV7-2 and TRBJ2-7, with 9 bases matching TRBD1. With 3 bases clipped from V and 6 bases from J, the junction kept 18 bases outside the gene matches. The CDR3 consists of 18 residues. Per germline, CDR1 SGHTA and CDR2 FQGNSA. The CDR3: CASSLKGGTGGMVSEQYF. CDR3 sequence (DNA): TGTGCCAGCAGCTTGAAGGGCGGTACAGGGGGCATGGTCTCCGAGCAGTACTTC. Complete variable domain (other parts from reference TRBV7-2 and TRBJ2-7): GAGVSQSPSNKVTEKGKDVELRCDPISGHTALYWYRQSLGQGLEFLIYFQGNSAPDKSGLPSDRFSAERTGGSVSTLTIQRTQQEDSAVYLCASSLKGGTGGMVSEQYFGPGTRLTVT.

The chain recombines TRBV5-8 with TRBJ2-7; 9 nucleotides line up with TRBD1. Germline CDR1 is SGHTS and CDR2 is YDEGEE. The CDR3 contains 17 residues. V lost 6 bases and J lost 5; bases outside the gene matches: 18. CDR3 protein: CASIFLQGARGWHEQYF. CDR3 DNA: TGTGCCAGCATCTTTTTACAGGGGGCGCGAGGATGGCACGAGCAGTACTTC.

J is TRBJ2-1 and V is TRBV7-9; 13 positions match TRBD2. Losses at the gene ends were 1 base for V and 8 bases for J; bases not matched to a gene: 2. Germline V gene data show CDR1 as SEHNR and CDR2 as FQNEAQ (reference sequence). The CDR3 covers 15 residues. Written as DNA, the CDR3 is TGTGCCAGCAGCTTAGGGACTAGCGGGAGCTATGAGCAGTTCTTC. Translation: CASSLGTSGSYEQFF.

The V call is TRBV18, the J call TRBJ1-1; 7 bases are shared with TRBD1. The CDR3 totals 13 residues. With 2 bases clipped from V and 3 bases from J, the junction kept 0 bases outside the gene matches. Germline V gene data show CDR1 as KGHSH and CDR2 as LQKENI. The CDR3 loop reads CASSPDRDTEAFF. The DNA of the CDR3 is TGTGCCAGCTCACCAGACAGGGACACTGAAGCTTTCTTT.

This chain connects TRBV6-1 to TRBJ2-7, with D unclear. Germline V gene lookup returns CDR1 MNHNS and CDR2 SASEGT. Deletions cut 1 base from V and 3 bases from J, with 7 bases between. The CDR3 is made up of 13 amino acids. CDR3 amino acids: CASSEVRGYEQYF. For the CDR3, the DNA is TGTGCCAGCAGTGAAGTGCGTGGCTACGAGCAGTACTTC.

The rearrangement links TRBV9 to TRBJ2-3; a possible D gene is TRBD1 (6 bases). CDR3 length equals 13 residues. Trimming removed 2 bases from V and 5 bases from J, with 9 bases in between. Looked up from germline, CDR1 is SGDLS and CDR2 is YYNGEE. The CDR3 DNA is TGTGCCAGCAGCGTCCACAGGGTAGATACGCAGTATTTT. The encoded protein is CASSVHRVDTQYF.

V is TRBV6-5 and J is TRBJ1-4, with 7 nucleotides matching TRBD1. After removal of 5 bases from V and 5 bases from J, the junction contained 8 bases not matched to a gene. This CDR3 region has 15 residues. Germline CDR1 is MNHEY and CDR2 is SVGAGI. The CDR3 DNA is TGTGCCAGCAGTATCGACAGGGTTAGAAATGAAAAACTGTTTTTT. Translated: CASSIDRVRNEKLFF.

About this clone itself: At one end the junction does not follow the germline gene, possibly because of a read error. The chain uses TRBV2 and TRBJ1-2; the match to TRBD1 covers 7 bases. Germline CDR1 is SNHLY and CDR2 is FYNNEI. The CDR3 covers 11 residues. CDR3 residues: CASSAPGQKKF. CDR3 DNA sequence: TGTGCCAGCAGTGCACCGGGACAGAAAAAGTTC.

The chain joins TRBV7-2 to TRBJ2-7; D is possibly TRBD2 (7 bases). Germline V lookup: CDR1 SGHTA, CDR2 FQGNSA. CDR3 length: 15 amino acids. V lost 4 bases to trimming and J lost 3 bases, with 16 bases between them. CDR3 nucleotide sequence: TGTGCCAGCAGCTCGAGCCGGGGGGCCTTCTACGAGCAGTACTTC. Protein product: CASSSSRGAFYEQYF.

The rearrangement uses TRBV6-1 and TRBJ2-7, with 12 bases matching TRBD1. This CDR3 is built from 15 residues. The trim removed 5 bases at V and 2 bases at J, leaving 4 bases unmatched. From germline, CDR1 is MNHNS and CDR2 SASEGT. The CDR3 protein is CASSWGQGAAYEQYV. The CDR3 DNA sequence: TGTGCCAGCAGTTGGGGACAGGGGGCCGCCTACGAGCAGTACGTC.

The chain recombines TRBV6-5 with TRBJ2-5; TRBD2 aligns across 9 bases. The CDR3 spans 16 residues. Germline CDR1 reads MNHEY; CDR2 reads SVGAGI. The J segment lost 5 bases and the V segment lost 2 bases, leaving 9 bases of the junction unmatched. The CDR3 here is CASSYIGGGARETQYF. The CDR3 DNA is TGTGCCAGCAGTTACATCGGCGGGGGGGCCCGGGAGACCCAGTACTTC.

Only one count was recorded for this clone. The rearrangement joins TRBV5-1 to TRBJ1-4; D unclear. This CDR3 has 14 amino acids. Deletions cut 2 bases from V and 4 bases from J, with 9 bases between. Germline V gene lookup returns CDR1 SGHRS and CDR2 YFSETQ. The CDR3 spells CASSLMAFNEKLFF. The CDR3 nucleotides are TGCGCCAGCAGCTTAATGGCTTTTAATGAAAAACTGTTTTTT. Looking up the rest from reference TRBV5-1 and TRBJ1-4 gives the full variable domain: KAGVTQTPRYLIKTRGQQVTLSCSPISGHRSVSWYQQTPGQGLQFLFEYFSETQRNKGNFPGRFSGRQFSNSRSEMNVSTLELGDSALYLCASSLMAFNEKLFFGSGTQLSVL.

The rearrangement links TRBV29-1 to TRBJ2-5, with TRBD1 matching over 7 bases. Germline loops: CDR1 SQVTM, CDR2 ANQGSEA. V shed 7 bases, J shed 5 bases, and the junction held 7 bases outside the gene matches. This CDR3 spans 12 amino acids. CDR3 region: CSASTGMETQYF. The CDR3 nucleotides read TGCAGCGCCTCGACAGGGATGGAGACCCAGTACTTC.

J is TRBJ2-1 and V is TRBV11-3, with D possibly being TRBD2 (5 bases). V was trimmed by 4 bases and J by 7 bases, leaving 14 bases between them. From germline, CDR1 is SGHNT and CDR2 YENEEA. The CDR3 runs 14 residues. The CDR3 here is CASSSPTQRNEQFF. CDR3 sequence (DNA): TGTGCCAGCAGCTCCCCGACCCAGCGGAATGAGCAGTTCTTC.

CDR3 sequence: CASSPNGQAGTEAFF. CDR3 nucleotides: TGTGCCAGCAGCCCAAATGGACAGGCGGGGACTGAAGCTTTCTTT. J is TRBJ1-1 and V is TRBV7-3, with 7 positions matching TRBD1. Germline CDR1 is SGHTA and CDR2 is FQGTGA. Trimming at V came to 5 bases and at J to 5 bases, leaving 11 bases not matched to a gene. The CDR3 contains 15 residues.

J is TRBJ2-1 and V is TRBV19; unclear D gene. V gave up 6 bases and J gave up 0 bases, with 18 bases separating them. This CDR3 region has 17 residues. CDR1 is LNHDA and CDR2 is SQIVND in the germline V gene (reference sequence). The CDR3 bases are TGTGCCAGTAGCTCCCCGCCCCCGGCAGGCTCCTACAATGAGCAGTTCTTC. It yields the protein CASSSPPPAGSYNEQFF.

The rearrangement joins TRBV7-3 to TRBJ2-3; 12 positions agree with TRBD2. Germline V lookup: CDR1 SGHTA, CDR2 FQGTGA. The CDR3 spans 15 residues. Trimming removed 4 bases from V and 2 bases from J; junction bases left unmatched: 1. The CDR3 here is CASSSSGGVTDTQYF. CDR3 nucleotide sequence: TGTGCCAGCAGCTCTAGCGGGGGGGTCACAGATACGCAGTATTTT.

The V call is TRBV5-6, the J call TRBJ1-2; D not resolved. CDR1 is SGHDT, CDR2 YYEEEE, per germline. V gave up 0 bases and J gave up 0 bases, with 15 bases separating them. This CDR3 has 17 amino acids. The CDR3 loop is CASSLAGRQTTNYGYTF. As DNA, the CDR3 is TGTGCCAGCAGCTTGGCTGGCAGGCAGACGACTAACTATGGCTACACCTTC.

This clone was observed once. The chain has TRBV28 and TRBJ1-4, with D unclear. The germline V gene has CDR1 MDHEN and CDR2 SYDVKM. This CDR3 is 12 amino acids long. V lost 8 bases and J lost 6, with 10 bases in between. The CDR3 region is CASGPLYEKLFF. The CDR3, as DNA: TGTGCCAGCGGCCCTTTGTATGAAAAACTGTTTTTT.

V usage is TRBV18 and J usage is TRBJ1-2; 7 bases agree with TRBD1. The ends lost 5 bases at V and 8 bases at J; junction bases unmatched: 11. Germline lookup yields CDR1 KGHSH and CDR2 LQKENI. The CDR3 has 14 residues. Here the CDR3 reads CASSSYGTADGYTF. CDR3 nucleotides: TGTGCCAGCTCATCTTACGGGACAGCAGACGGCTACACCTTC. The full variable domain, with the rest looked up from reference TRBV18 and TRBJ1-2, is NAGVMQNPRHLVRRRGQEARLRCSPMKGHSHVYWYRQLPEEGLKFMVYLQKENIIDESGMPKERFSAEFPKEGPSILRIQQVVRGDSAAYFCASSSYGTADGYTFGSGTRLTVV.

V gene TRBV10-3 combines with J gene TRBJ2-1; the D is unclear. V dropped 4 bases and J dropped 10 bases, with 8 bases sitting between them. The CDR3 extends over 11 amino acids. Germline CDR1 is ENHRY and CDR2 is SYGVKD. The CDR3 nucleotides are TGTGCCATCAGTGTGGGCCTAGAGCAGTTCTTC. It translates to CAISVGLEQFF.

The sample holds one count of this clone. The chain couples TRBV4-3 to TRBJ2-1, with 10 positions matching TRBD2. Germline CDR1 LGHNA, CDR2 YSLEER. CDR3 length equals 16 residues. V lost 1 base and J lost 8; bases outside the gene matches: 8. Here the CDR3 reads CASSQAVLAGVDEQFF. The CDR3 region has the DNA TGCGCCAGCAGCCAAGCGGTTCTAGCGGGGGTGGATGAGCAGTTCTTC.

V usage is TRBV30 and J usage is TRBJ1-5; D not resolved. The CDR3 length is 12 residues. Trimming left V 2 bases short and J 9 bases short, with 11 bases between. Germline CDR1 is GTSNPN and CDR2 is SVGIG (reference sequence). CDR3 amino acids: CAWSLVGGPQHF. The CDR3 region has the DNA TGTGCCTGGAGTCTGGTTGGCGGGCCCCAGCATTTT.

This clone was found once. The chain couples TRBV7-2 to TRBJ2-3; D unresolved. The CDR3 contains 13 residues. The V end was cut by 4 bases, the J end by 2 bases, with 7 bases between. The germline gives CDR1 SGHTA, CDR2 FQGNSA. The CDR3 region is CASSSRPTDTQYF. The CDR3 nucleotides are TGTGCCAGCAGCTCGCGTCCCACAGATACGCAGTATTTT.

The gene calls are TRBV5-1 and TRBJ2-3; D is undetermined. V was pared by 0 bases and J by 1 base, with 6 bases between. This CDR3 has 14 residues. Germline V lookup: CDR1 SGHRS, CDR2 YFSETQ. The CDR3 region has the DNA TGCGCCAGCAGCTTGGCCAGTCGCACAGATACGCAGTATTTT. Protein sequence: CASSLASRTDTQYF.